This TCR beta chain was captured by sequencing in a study of siplizumab effects on memory and regulatory T cells. Study-level results: Versus about 26% in controls, the mappable alloreactive CD4+ clones averaged roughly 68% Treg-derived with siplizumab. The study found naive T cells seemingly more diverse than memory cells and seemingly major alloresponse contributors. Researchers could not give a naive or memory phenotype to roughly 75-96% of proliferating CD4+ or CD8+ clones.

V was shortened by 4 bases and J by 2 bases, with 18 bases between the two germline ends. Germline CDR1 and CDR2: LNHDA and SQIVND (reference sequence). This CDR3 has 16 amino acids. TCR templates numbering about 10^5 were assayed per sample. Here immunoSEQ multiplex PCR was the method, and the copy in TCRdb shows in-frame clones only, minus some. The sample lists 26,000 or so clones, around 83% occurring once. To note about this clone: Its target is not known.

V and J are TRBV19 and TRBJ2-7, with D possibly matching TRBD2 (5 bases). The TCR comes from a human donor in good health. Material for sequencing was memory CD4+ T cells sorted from blood. The CDR3 DNA follows: TGTGCCAGTAGTAGCCCGTTTGGAGGTAACGCCTACGAGCAGTACTTC. Translating gives CASSSPFGGNAYEQYF.